The TCR beta chain under discussion was sequenced for a study of shared clonotypes between healthy human individuals. The table came from immunoSEQ multiplex PCR; TCRdb's copy has only in-frame clones and leaves some out. The sample consists of roughly 2.5 million clones, around 94% of them appearing once. The CDR3 length is 18 residues. The chain uses TRBV21-1 and TRBJ1-6; TRBD1, the table's D call, was not compared with the DNA. TRBV21-1 constitutes a pseudogene. Sample: naive CD4+ T cells sorted from blood. This sample's subset: CD45RA+ positively selected. This TCR was recovered from a man between 18 and 35 years old in good health. DNA of the CDR3: TGTGCCAGCAGCAAAGTTGAGAACAGCAGCTCCTATAATTCACCCCTCCACTTT. Amino acids: CASSKVENSSSYNSPLHF.